A selection of T cell receptor beta chains follows, all from one sample in a study of metastatic and nonmetastatic thyroid tumors. TCRdb re-clonotyped the PCR reads through MiXCR. The sample includes tens of thousands of clones, 14% to 15% seen only once; the top ten take just over 3.5%. The specimen sequenced was blood. These receptors all stem from a female donor with papillary thyroid cancer or a benign thyroid nodule (not recorded which). Some clones in this sample may be carry-over from other donors' samples. Each CDR3 is given with its conserved first and last residue. The D gene is left open where the match is weak. Not all rows give a size; the values are once, few, many and, for expanded clones, a class.

>14|.|many|TRBV27|TRBJ1-6
TGTGCCAGCAGTTTATCCCACGGGTCATCACCCCTCCACTTT
CASSLSHGSSPLHF
>16|TRBD1|many|TRBV6-5|TRBJ2-5
TGTGCCAGCAGTTACGCAACCCGGGGGACAGGAGAGACCCAGTACTTC
CASSYATRGTGETQYF
>16|TRBD1|many|TRBV28|TRBJ2-7
TGTGCCAGCAGCCAAGAAACAGGGGGAAATCAATACGAGCAGTACTTC
CASSQETGGNQYEQYF
>16|TRBD1|many|TRBV11-1|TRBJ2-2
TGTGCCAGCAGCGCCCAACGGGCAGGGGGCACCGGGGAGCTGTTTTTT
CASSAQRAGGTGELFF
>12|.|.|TRBV11-3|TRBJ2-7
TGTGCCAGCATCTTCGGGAATCGCGAGCAGTACTTC
CASIFGNREQYF
>13|.|many|TRBV4-1|TRBJ1-1
TGCGCCAGCAGTGAGATACAGGGCTCGGAAGCTTTCTTT
CASSEIQGSEAFF
>15|.|many|TRBV6-2/TRBV6-3|TRBJ1-5
TGTGCCAGCAGTTATTCGTCCCTCAGCAATCAGCCCCAGCATTTT
CASSYSSLSNQPQHF
>15|.|few|TRBV6-2/TRBV6-3|TRBJ2-3
TGTGCCAGCAGTTACTCCCGGTGTTTACCAGATACGCAGTATTTT
CASSYSRCLPDTQYF
>14|TRBD2|.|TRBV20-1|TRBJ2-1
TGCAGTGCTAGCGGGGGGGCTCAATTCGATGAGCAGTTCTTC
CSASGGAQFDEQFF
>16|.|many|TRBV28|TRBJ1-2
TGTGCCAGCAGTTTGCCAGCCGGGTCCCAGTCGGGCGGCTACACCTTC
CASSLPAGSQSGGYTF
>14|.|.|TRBV13|TRBJ1-3
TGTGCCAGCAGACATGGGGGGGGTGAAAACACCATATATTTT
CASRHGGGENTIYF
>16|TRBD1|many|TRBV7-8|TRBJ2-5
TGTGCCAGCAGCTTAGCGGAGCGGCCAGGGGGAGAGACCCAGTACTTC
CASSLAERPGGETQYF
>16|TRBD1|many|TRBV9|TRBJ1-2
TGTGCCAGCAGCGTCGAGAGAGACAGGGTTGCTCATGGCTACACCTTC
CASSVERDRVAHGYTF
>17|.|.|TRBV28|TRBJ1-1
TGTGCCAGCAGTCCCGGCGGTTACGGGGATGTAGGCACTGAAGCTTTCTTT
CASSPGGYGDVGTEAFF
>17|.|many|TRBV15|TRBJ2-7
TGTGCCACCAGCAGAGCCTTGTTAGGGGGGGCTACCTACGAGCAGTACTTC
CATSRALLGGATYEQYF
>19|TRBD2|many|TRBV5-1|TRBJ2-1
TGCGCCAGCAGCAAATTTACTAGCGGGGGCGGCGATTCCTACAATGAGCAGTTCTTC
CASSKFTSGGGDSYNEQFF
>14|TRBD2|many|TRBV18|TRBJ2-7
TGTGCCAGCTCACCACTGAGCGGGGGGCCCGAGCAGTACTTC
CASSPLSGGPEQYF
>14|.|many|TRBV27|TRBJ1-2
TGTGCCAGCAGTGATTCGTTTAGGGCGGGAGGCTACACCTTC
CASSDSFRAGGYTF
>13|.|many|TRBV28|TRBJ2-7
TGTGCCAGCAGTCAAGGACAGCTCTACGAGCAGTACTTC
CASSQGQLYEQYF
>16|.|many|TRBV7-3|TRBJ2-6
TGTGCCAGCAGCTTAGGTGCTGGGGCTGGGGCCAACGTCCTGACTTTC
CASSLGAGAGANVLTF
>16|TRBD2|.|TRBV4-2|TRBJ2-3
TGTGCCAGCAGCCCCTCGGGGGCGGGGGGGCGGGGTACGCAGTATTTT
CASSPSGAGGRGTQYF
>16|TRBD2|many|TRBV18|TRBJ2-5
TGTGCCAGCTCACCACTGGGGGGGAACTACAAAGAGACCCAGTACTTC
CASSPLGGNYKETQYF
>14|TRBD1|many|TRBV7-8|TRBJ2-3
TGTGCCAGCAGTCAAGCGGCGAGACAGGGGTGGCAGTATTTT
CASSQAARQGWQYF
>15|TRBD1|many|TRBV30|TRBJ2-2
TGTGCCGGAATGGGGGGACAGGGAAACACCGGGGAGCTGTTTTTT
CAGMGGQGNTGELFF
>13|TRBD1|many|TRBV2|TRBJ2-5
TGTGCCAGACGTGACAGGGACCAAGAGACCCAGTACTTC
CARRDRDQETQYF
>18|.|.|TRBV10-3|TRBJ2-2
TGTGCCATCAGTGAGTCGATAAGTGGGACGGAAAACACCGGGGAGCTGTTTTTT
CAISESISGTENTGELFF
>14|.|many|TRBV19|TRBJ2-7
TGTGCCAGTACCGTGCGCGGGAACTCCTACGAGCAGTACTTC
CASTVRGNSYEQYF
>14|TRBD2|few|TRBV29-1|TRBJ2-3
TGCAGCGTTGGGGCGGGGGTTTGGACAGATACGCAGTATTTT
CSVGAGVWTDTQYF
>16|TRBD2|many|TRBV5-1|TRBJ2-2
TGCGCCAGCAGGAACGAGCGGGGCGCTAACACCGGGGAGCTGTTTTTT
CASRNERGANTGELFF
>15|TRBD2|many|TRBV25-1|TRBJ2-5
TGTGCCAGCAGTGAATCTGAGACGGGGGGAGAGACCCAGTACTTC
CASSESETGGETQYF
>15|.|many|TRBV9|TRBJ1-5
TGTGCCAGCAGCGGGGGGGGCGCACACAATCAGCCCCAGCATTTT
CASSGGGAHNQPQHF
>14|.|many|TRBV9|TRBJ1-2
TGTGCCAGCAGCGTAGTCGCAGGGGAAAATGGCTACACCTTC
CASSVVAGENGYTF
>17|TRBD1|many|TRBV7-2|TRBJ1-6
TGTGCCAGCAGCTTTACAAGGGCGGGACAGATTAATTCACCCCTCCACTTT
CASSFTRAGQINSPLHF
>16|.|many|TRBV5-1|TRBJ2-4
TGCGCCAGCAGCCCCCGGGGCAGGGAGTCCAAAAACATTCAGTACTTC
CASSPRGRESKNIQYF
>13|.|many|TRBV18|TRBJ2-5
TGTGCCAGCTCACCTCCTCTTGAAGAGACCCAGTACTTC
CASSPPLEETQYF
>11|.|many|TRBV4-2|TRBJ1-1
TGTGCCAGCAGCCAAGAAGGAGAAGCTTTCTTT
CASSQEGEAFF
>12|.|many|TRBV28|TRBJ2-7
TGTGCCATTGCGGATAGCTTCTACGAGCAGTACTTC
CAIADSFYEQYF
>17|TRBD1|.|TRBV6-1|TRBJ1-3
TGTGCCAGCAGTGATCGGACAGGGGGTTCATTTGGAAACACCATATATTTT
CASSDRTGGSFGNTIYF
>12|.|many|TRBV20-1|TRBJ2-3
TGCAGTGCTAGACCACAGACAGATACGCAGTATTTT
CSARPQTDTQYF
>12|.|many|TRBV7-9|TRBJ1-1
TGTGCCAGCAGCTTAGGAGAAGATGAAGCTTTCTTT
CASSLGEDEAFF
>13|.|few|TRBV6-1|TRBJ2-7
TGTGCCATTAAGACCGGCCGGCCTTACGAGCAGTACTTC
CAIKTGRPYEQYF
>18|TRBD2|many|TRBV11-2|TRBJ2-7
TGTGCCAGCAGCTTAGATGGGGGGTTGGGGAGGGTATACTACGAGCAGTACTTC
CASSLDGGLGRVYYEQYF